A single sample gave rise to the 18 T cell receptor beta chains below, sequenced in a study of regulatory T cells in long-lasting Graves disease. Libraries of TCR beta came from iRepertoire HTBI primers plus Arm-PCR of CDR3 regions. TCRdb reprocessed the multiplex PCR reads via MiXCR and lists one record per CDR3 protein. The sample lists 600,000 to 800,000 distinct CDR3 sequences, around 30% occurring once. The time point here: persistent/refractory GD, antithyroid drugs over 5 years with positive TRAb. Generation of the TCR library employed RNA extracted from PBMCs. Sequenced material: peripheral blood mononuclear cells (PBMCs), taken when the disease was refractory, from a patient treated with antithyroid drugs. These receptor sequences come from a female donor with Graves disease.

The chain joins TRBV30 to TRBJ1-2; D gene ambiguous. CDR1 is GTSNPN and CDR2 is SVGIG in the germline V gene (reference sequence). Between the trimmed V and J ends, which lost 3 bases and 0 bases, there was a span of 17 bases. This CDR3 has 16 residues. CDR3 nucleotides: TGTGCCTGGAGATCCGCACCGACGGTCTCTAACTATGGCTACACCTTC. Its protein product is CAWRSAPTVSNYGYTF.

This clonotype was seen at least ten times. The junction departs from germline at one end; a sequencing error may be responsible. V is TRBV6-1 and J is TRBJ2-7; D is uncertain. The CDR3 is 12 residues long. Germline V gene lookup returns CDR1 MNHNS and CDR2 SASEGT. The CDR3 region has the DNA TGTGCCAGCAGCGGATCGAGACATATGTGGGACTTC. Its protein product is CASSGSRHMWDF.

This rearrangement joins TRBV6-1 to TRBJ1-2; D call uncertain. V shed 7 bases and J shed 4 bases, with 10 bases lying between them. CDR1 MNHNS and CDR2 SASEGT come from the germline V gene. The CDR3 extends over 12 amino acids. The CDR3 spells CASTRQIYGYTF. CDR3 in DNA: TGTGCCAGCACCAGACAAATCTATGGCTACACCTTC.

The chain recombines TRBV11-2 with TRBJ2-5; a weak D match, TRBD2 (5 bases). Germline CDR1 is SGHAT and CDR2 is FQNNGV. The length of the CDR3 is 14 residues. Trimming removed 6 bases from V and 1 base from J, with 12 bases in between. This CDR3 reads CASSERGGQETQYF. The CDR3 DNA reads as TGTGCCAGCAGTGAACGAGGAGGCCAAGAGACCCAGTACTTC.

The chain combines TRBV7-9 with TRBJ1-1, with D tentatively TRBD1 (5 bases). The CDR3 contains 11 residues. The germline V gene encodes CDR1 SEHNR and CDR2 FQNEAQ (reference sequence). Trimming left V 10 bases short and J 6 bases short, with 12 bases between. CDR3 DNA sequence: TGTGCCAACGAGGTGGGGGCTGAAGCTTTCTTT. This gives the protein CANEVGAEAFF. The full variable domain, completed using reference TRBV7-9 and TRBJ1-1, is DTGVSQNPRHKITKRGQNVTFRCDPISEHNRLYWYRQTLGQGPEFLTYFQNEAQLEKSRLLSDRFSAERPKGSFSTLEIQRTEQGDSAMYLCANEVGAEAFFGQGTRLTVV.

This clonotype appeared many times. This chain joins TRBV28 and TRBJ1-2; TRBD1 matches 9 bases. The trim removed 4 bases at V and 2 bases at J, leaving 5 bases unmatched. Per germline, CDR1 MDHEN and CDR2 SYDVKM. This CDR3 has 15 residues. The CDR3 here is CASSWDRDLNYGYTF. In nucleotides, the CDR3 is TGTGCCAGCAGTTGGGACAGGGATTTAAACTATGGCTACACCTTC.

Many counts were recorded for this clonotype. This sequence joins TRBV2 and TRBJ2-4; no clear D. From germline, CDR1 is SNHLY and CDR2 FYNNEI. Trimming pared 1 base from V and 9 bases from J, leaving 7 bases between. The CDR3 has 12 residues. The chain's CDR3 is CASSEVSGIQYF. CDR3 sequence (DNA): TGTGCCAGCAGTGAAGTTAGTGGCATTCAGTACTTC.

This clonotype has at least ten counts. This chain uses TRBV12-3 or TRBV12-4 with TRBJ2-2, with D hard to call. Trimming pared 6 bases from V and 5 bases from J, leaving 7 bases between. The CDR3 contains 12 residues. CDR3 nucleotides: TGTGCCAGCAGCTTTGGGACCGGGGAGCTGTTTTTT. It specifies CASSFGTGELFF.

In its sample, this clonotype was seen a few times. The chain has TRBV7-2 and TRBJ1-6; possible D gene TRBD1, 5 bases. Trimming left V 5 bases short and J 7 bases short, with 15 bases between. This CDR3 has 15 residues. The germline V gene has CDR1 SGHTA and CDR2 FQGNSA. CDR3: CASSQHGTLNSPLHF. As DNA, the CDR3 is TGTGCCAGCAGCCAGCACGGGACCCTAAATTCACCCCTCCACTTT.

V gene TRBV7-3 combines with J gene TRBJ2-4, with a weak D call TRBD2 (6 bases). Germline loops: CDR1 SGHTA, CDR2 FQGTGA. Trimming removed 4 bases from V and 1 base from J, with 20 bases in between. The CDR3 totals 18 residues. The CDR3 bases are TGTGCCAGCAGCTCGGGTCCGGGGGTACCGAGTGCCAAAAACATTCAGTACTTC. Its translation: CASSSGPGVPSAKNIQYF.

The CDR3 sequence: CASSLKGGTVYGYTF. The CDR3 DNA sequence: TGTGCCAGCAGTTTGAAAGGGGGGACCGTGTATGGCTACACCTTC. The rearrangement links TRBV12-3 or TRBV12-4 to TRBJ1-2; D might be TRBD1 (6 bases). Trimming took 3 bases from V and 5 from J, leaving 16 bases between them. The CDR3 contains 15 residues.

The rearrangement links TRBV28 to TRBJ1-6; 10 nucleotides agree with TRBD1. V dropped 6 bases and J dropped 4; count of bases not matched to a gene: 6. CDR3 length: 16 amino acids. CDR1 MDHEN and CDR2 SYDVKM come from the germline V gene. CDR3 protein: CASRQTGGFYNSPLHF. The CDR3 DNA reads TGTGCCAGCAGACAGACAGGGGGCTTTTATAATTCACCCCTCCACTTT.

The J gene is TRBJ2-7, the V gene TRBV5-1; D perhaps matches TRBD2 (6 bases). CDR1 and CDR2 (germline): SGHRS, YFSETQ. The CDR3 length is 17 residues. Trimming pared 0 bases from V and 0 bases from J, leaving 16 bases between. The CDR3 region has the DNA TGCGCCAGCAGCTTGGCCGTTCGGGGCGGGACCTCCTACGAGCAGTACTTC. It translates to CASSLAVRGGTSYEQYF. The variable domain in full, completed from reference TRBV5-1 and TRBJ2-7, reads KAGVTQTPRYLIKTRGQQVTLSCSPISGHRSVSWYQQTPGQGLQFLFEYFSETQRNKGNFPGRFSGRQFSNSRSEMNVSTLELGDSALYLCASSLAVRGGTSYEQYFGPGTRLTVT.

This clonotype showed up many times. The V call is TRBV5-1, the J call TRBJ2-7; D is uncertain. Trimming cost V 4 bases and J 0 bases, with 11 bases left between them. CDR1 and CDR2 (germline): SGHRS, YFSETQ. The CDR3 is 14 amino acids. CDR3 nucleotides: TGCGCCAGCAGCGCGGCCCTGAGCTCCTACGAGCAGTACTTC. Amino acid sequence: CASSAALSSYEQYF. The full variable domain, rest sourced from reference TRBV5-1 and TRBJ2-7, is KAGVTQTPRYLIKTRGQQVTLSCSPISGHRSVSWYQQTPGQGLQFLFEYFSETQRNKGNFPGRFSGRQFSNSRSEMNVSTLELGDSALYLCASSAALSSYEQYFGPGTRLTVT.

This clonotype has a count of ten or more. J is TRBJ2-1 and V is TRBV7-3, with no clear D. Germline V gene data show CDR1 as SGHTA and CDR2 as FQGTGA. This CDR3 has 12 amino acids. V dropped 4 bases and J dropped 9 bases, with 10 bases sitting between them. As DNA, the CDR3 is TGTGCCAGCAGCTATCGGGTGGGTGAGCAGTTCTTC. Its translation: CASSYRVGEQFF.

In this sample, this clonotype turned up many times. J is TRBJ1-5 and V is TRBV12-3 or TRBV12-4, with unresolved D. The CDR3 totals 14 residues. V lost 5 bases and J 4 bases, leaving 12 bases between the germline ends. The CDR3 protein is CASSPSPTNQPQHF. The DNA for the CDR3 is TGTGCCAGCAGTCCCTCCCCCACGAATCAGCCCCAGCATTTT.

This clonotype showed up just a few times. The J gene is TRBJ1-4, the V gene TRBV20-1; 10 bases agree with TRBD1. CDR3 length equals 13 residues. With V trimmed by 4 bases and J by 8 bases, 4 bases remained unmatched. Germline CDR1 is DFQATT and CDR2 is SNEGSKA (reference sequence). The CDR3 DNA is TGCAGTGCTACGGGACAGGGGCGCGAAAAACTGTTTTTT. Its translation is CSATGQGREKLFF.

At least ten counts were recorded for this clonotype. The chain recombines TRBV12-3 or TRBV12-4 with TRBJ1-2; tentative D call: TRBD1 (6 bases). The length of the CDR3 is 14 residues. The V end was cut by 5 bases, the J end by 2 bases, with 12 bases between. CDR3 sequence reads: CASSTGTKNYGYTF. The CDR3 nucleotides are TGTGCCAGCAGTACCGGGACAAAAAACTATGGCTACACCTTC.